Described below is a single T cell receptor beta chain sequence and its context. Its antigen is not identified. TCRdb keeps only in-frame clones here, not all; method: immunoSEQ multiplex PCR. The profile covers approximately 180,000 clones, with about 83% appearing a single time and roughly 1.4% taken by the ten largest. The CDR3 consists of 14 residues. The ends lost 5 bases at V and 6 bases at J; junction bases unmatched: 9. The germline CDR1 and CDR2 sequences are GTSNPN and SVGIG (reference sequence). The donors were part of the validation cohort, which consisted of about 120 subjects and was separate from the first cohort of several hundred subjects. These data come from a study of cytomegalovirus exposure and HLA in healthy donors. Findings of the study overall: Reported results showed that the classifier diagnosed cytomegalovirus status with high specificity and sensitivity. TCR sequences were mostly rare, though some public TCRs occurred in many donors. In vitro testing confirmed three CMV-associated chains as specific for CMV antigens.

The sequence came from a woman aged 25 to 39 in good health and CMV-seronegative. Sequencing used PBMCs. V gene TRBV30 combines with J gene TRBJ2-3; 9 nucleotides line up with TRBD2. The CDR3, as DNA: TGTGCCTGGCAACCAGCGGGGGGAGGCGATACGCAGTATTTT. Its protein product is CAWQPAGGGDTQYF.